The present entry profiles one T cell receptor beta chain with its context. The antigen this receptor binds is unknown. Mismatch with germline at one junction end may stem from a read error. TCR repertoires of sorted CD4+ and CD8+ blood T cells from severe aplastic anemia patients and healthy subjects were deep-sequenced in the study. Ficoll-Paque density gradient centrifugation was used to isolate peripheral blood mononuclear cells. Before DNA was extracted, CD4+ and CD8+ T cells were sorted using either FACS or magnetic beads. TCR beta VDJ combination and CDR3 sequence profiling used genomic DNA as the template. An Illumina HiSeq 2000 was used for TCR repertoire sequencing. In the source study's methods: Repertoires were assessed using TRBV/TRBJ rearrangement plots, CDR3 size and DJ length profiles, and Simpson's diversity index. The most abundant DNA sequence in the deep sequencing data was defined as the immunodominant clone. CDR3 amino acid sequences were screened for sharing across subjects and compared with published repertoires and the VDJdb database. TCRdb passed the public sequencing reads through fastp at Q25 and MiXCR, retaining productive beta sequences. When rows share a CDR3 protein, they turn into one entry using the most common DNA and genes. The V and J calls reflect TCRdb's pipeline rather than the authors' work. Recorded for this sample are 400,000 to 450,000 distinct CDR3 sequences; 55% to 75% of them occurred a single time. The top ten clones comprise 4% of the sample.

This specimen comes from a study of CD8+CD57+ T cells in acquired aplastic anemia (dated by TCRdb to the late 2010s). For context, the study as a whole: On average, sorted CD4+ and CD8+ cells yielded around 3.5 ug of extracted DNA, with a range of roughly 0.18 to 27.4 ug. Healthy donor samples averaged roughly 9.8 million reads for CD4+ and under 14 million for CD8+ cells.

In the germline V gene, CDR1 corresponds to SGDLS and CDR2 to YYNGEE. The CDR3 holds 14 amino acids from the cysteine to the phenylalanine. CDR3 DNA is the only sequence kept; it has 42 bases, read in frame from the first base. The study at large found these results: Around 28 CD8+ CDR3 sequences were found to be shared between patients and controls, but these sequences appeared to be highly expressed in patients and within the immunodominant clones of the patients. Between patients and healthy controls, no significant difference in CD8+ Simpson's diversity was found (P=0.060).

This receptor chain uses TRBV9 and TRBJ2-7; a weak D assignment points to TRBD1 (5 bases agree). This receptor was taken from a human donor in good health, serving as a control. Source material: sorted CD4+, CD8+, or CD8+CD57+ T cells (not recorded which) from PBMCs. The DNA sequence is as follows: TGTGCCAGCAGCGTAGGGGAACAGGTCTTCTACGAGCACTTC. Translated, this gives CASSVGEQVFYEHF.